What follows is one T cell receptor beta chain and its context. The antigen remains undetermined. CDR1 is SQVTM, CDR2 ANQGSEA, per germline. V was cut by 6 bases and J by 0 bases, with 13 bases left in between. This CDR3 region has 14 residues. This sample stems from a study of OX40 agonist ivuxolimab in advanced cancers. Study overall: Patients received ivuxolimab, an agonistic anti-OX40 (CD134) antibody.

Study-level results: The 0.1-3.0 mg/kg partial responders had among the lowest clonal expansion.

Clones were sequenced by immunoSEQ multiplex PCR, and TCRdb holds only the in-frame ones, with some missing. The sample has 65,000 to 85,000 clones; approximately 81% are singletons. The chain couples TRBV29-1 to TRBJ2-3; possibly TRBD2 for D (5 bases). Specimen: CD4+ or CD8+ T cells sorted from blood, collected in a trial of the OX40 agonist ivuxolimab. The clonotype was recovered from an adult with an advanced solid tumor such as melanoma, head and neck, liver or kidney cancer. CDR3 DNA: TGCAGCGTCGAGGGCGTTTTTAGCACAGATACGCAGTATTTT. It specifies CSVEGVFSTDTQYF.